The rows below give T cell receptor beta chains drawn from one sample of a study of shared clonotypes between healthy human individuals. Generated by immunoSEQ multiplex PCR, the TCRdb table keeps only in-frame clones and is missing some. There are roughly 500,000 clones in the sample; over 70% occur only once, and approximately 12% lies in the top ten. What was sequenced was PBMCs. The receptors come from a woman aged 40 to 49 in good health. Some clones in this sample may be carry-over from other donors' samples. The CDR3 runs from the conserved cysteine through the conserved F or W.

J: TRBJ1-2; V: TRBV4-3; CDR3: CASSQEGWNYGYTF
J: TRBJ2-5; V: TRBV6-5; CDR3: CASSRTGVRQETQYF
J: TRBJ2-5; V: TRBV7-9; CDR3: CASSRPPVLEAQYF
J: TRBJ1-5; V: TRBV6-6; CDR3: CASSDLRGLSNQPQHF
J: TRBJ2-7; V: TRBV2; CDR3: CASKRITYEQYF
J: TRBJ2-7; V: TRBV19; CDR3: CASSPLGAREQYF
J: TRBJ1-5; V: TRBV2; CDR3: CASSETSALQPQHF
J: TRBJ2-2; V: TRBV29-1; CDR3: CSVEDRGRNTGELFF
J: TRBJ1-1; V: TRBV7-1; CDR3: CASGWGANTEAFF
J: TRBJ1-4; V: TRBV11-2; CDR3: CASSREGATNEKLFF
J: TRBJ2-5; V: TRBV21-1; CDR3: CASTRDVGRERIETQYF
J: TRBJ2-7; V: TRBV5-4; CDR3: CASSPNPTGVLYEQYF
J: TRBJ1-3; V: TRBV30; CDR3: CAWSVGTSGNTIYF
J: TRBJ2-3; V: TRBV27; CDR3: CASSLGTLSTDTQYF
J: TRBJ1-2; V: TRBV6-6; CDR3: CASSESGGADGYTF
J: TRBJ2-3; V: TRBV5-8; CDR3: CASSYGTHTDTQYF
J: TRBJ2-7; V: TRBV29-1; CDR3: CSVGGGGLFYEQYF
J: TRBJ2-5; V: TRBV29-1; CDR3: CSVWAGEGETQYF
J: TRBJ2-1; V: TRBV5-1; CDR3: CASSLAGLAGGSEQFF
J: TRBJ2-1; V: TRBV5-1; CDR3: CASSRYGAGDNEQFF
J: TRBJ1-2; V: TRBV4-2; CDR3: CASSLQGASYGYTF
J: TRBJ2-7; V: TRBV9; CDR3: CASSLEDRSSDEQYF
J: TRBJ2-1; V: TRBV19; CDR3: CASSWGGSYNEQFF
J: TRBJ2-4; V: TRBV7-2; CDR3: CASSLGFQAGRGYF
J: TRBJ2-5; V: TRBV2; CDR3: CARALSGSGGETQYF
J: TRBJ2-3; V: TRBV11-3; CDR3: CASSLNSEGTQYF
J: TRBJ2-3; V: TRBV4-1; CDR3: CASSQEGWPSTDTQYF
J: TRBJ1-5; V: TRBV7-8; CDR3: CASSLGGGVGNQPQHF
J: TRBJ1-5; V: TRBV7-2; CDR3: CASSLGQGGSQPQHF
J: TRBJ1-1; V: TRBV4-2; CDR3: CASSFRVNTEAFF
J: TRBJ2-2; V: TRBV10-3; CDR3: CAISGTSPNTGELFF
J: TRBJ2-7; V: TRBV4-1; CDR3: CASSQDGTGVSEQYF
J: TRBJ2-1; V: TRBV7-3; CDR3: CASSLVGTPSYNEQFF
J: TRBJ1-1; V: TRBV2; CDR3: CASSEQGLNTEAFF
J: TRBJ1-5; V: TRBV19; CDR3: CASSGGTGGDNQPQHF
J: TRBJ2-7; V: TRBV6-5; CDR3: CASSYSRASEQYF
J: TRBJ2-7; V: TRBV28; CDR3: CASTVPGLRAQYF
J: TRBJ2-1; V: TRBV11-2; CDR3: CASRSTYGTSVYNEQFF
J: TRBJ2-2; V: TRBV6-1; CDR3: CASSEGGATGELFF
J: TRBJ2-1; V: TRBV5-1; CDR3: CASSSTHSYNEQFF
J: TRBJ1-1; V: TRBV19; CDR3: CATKGQGALVNTEAFF
J: TRBJ2-1; V: TRBV7-2; CDR3: CASSPHSATSGTSEQFF
J: TRBJ1-4; V: TRBV25-1; CDR3: CASSEYLRDFSIEKLFF
J: TRBJ2-3; V: TRBV2; CDR3: CASGYTDTQYF
J: TRBJ1-2; V: TRBV28; CDR3: CASSLAGGGHGYTF
J: TRBJ2-1; V: TRBV5-1; CDR3: CASSLGDGTYNEQFF
J: TRBJ1-5; V: TRBV19; CDR3: CASRGEKTNQPQHF
J: TRBJ1-2; V: TRBV19; CDR3: CASTPTGGGYGYTF
J: TRBJ2-7; V: TRBV11-3; CDR3: CASSPGLFSYEQYF
J: TRBJ1-3; V: TRBV11-2; CDR3: CASSLGSGVFGNTIYF
J: TRBJ2-2; V: TRBV30; CDR3: CAWSYSRITGELFF
J: TRBJ2-2; V: TRBV5-8; CDR3: CASSLPREGANTGELFF
J: TRBJ2-2; V: TRBV19; CDR3: CASSGQGITGELFF
J: TRBJ1-4; V: TRBV30; CDR3: CAWSIGEKLFF
J: TRBJ2-7; V: TRBV7-8; CDR3: CASSLGTANLEQYF
J: TRBJ2-5; V: TRBV7-7; CDR3: CASSPQGGTRLQETQYF
J: TRBJ1-4; V: TRBV28; CDR3: CASSLQGATNEKLFF
J: TRBJ1-4; V: TRBV9; CDR3: CASSDTLTGSTNEKLFF
J: TRBJ2-7; V: TRBV28; CDR3: CASSFSYEQYF
J: TRBJ2-5; V: TRBV4-2; CDR3: CASSQDRGLTETQYF